A single sample is the source of the 18 T cell receptor beta chains below, sequenced in a study of PD-1 blockade in classical Hodgkin lymphoma. Time point noted: cycle 4 day 1 (C4D1), after 6 weeks of nivolumab. Every single patient, without exception, relapsed after autologous stem cell transplantation, and brentuximab vedotin exposure varied. The repertoire was sequenced with immunoSEQ multiplex PCR; TCRdb's copy has only in-frame clones and lacks some. The table has some 58,000 clones, around 90% seen once; the top ten hold about 9.4%. The sequenced sample was peripheral blood mononuclear cells (PBMCs), obtained before the fourth cycle of nivolumab. The receptors here all came from a human donor with classical Hodgkin lymphoma.

This sequence joins TRBV10-3 and TRBJ2-1; TRBD2 agrees at 14 bases. Germline assignment: CDR1 ENHRY and CDR2 SYGVKD. The CDR3 extends over 15 amino acids. The V gene end was trimmed by 6 bases and the J gene end by 5 bases; junction bases not matched to a gene: 3. CDR3 residues: CAISKGLAGDNEQFF. For the CDR3, the DNA is TGTGCCATCAGCAAGGGACTAGCGGGGGACAATGAGCAGTTCTTC.

This clone was found once. CDR3 DNA: TGTGCCAGCAGCTGGGGTACAGGGGCCTACGAGCAGTACTTC. Its protein is CASSWGTGAYEQYF. This chain uses TRBV5-5 with TRBJ2-7; 7 nucleotides match TRBD1. Germline loops: CDR1 SGHKS, CDR2 YYEKEE (reference sequence). CDR3 length equals 14 residues. The trim removed 3 bases at V and 2 bases at J, leaving 5 bases unmatched. The whole variable domain, filled in from reference TRBV5-5 and TRBJ2-7, reads DAGVTQSPTHLIKTRGQQVTLRCSPISGHKSVSWYQQVLGQGPQFIFQYYEKEERGRGNFPDRFSARQFPNYSSELNVNALLLGDSALYLCASSWGTGAYEQYFGPGTRLTVT.

The J gene is TRBJ2-1, the V gene TRBV12-5; D might be TRBD1 (5 bases). The V end lost 7 bases, the J end lost 2 bases, and 15 bases lay between the germline ends. This CDR3 is built from 15 residues. Germline lookup yields CDR1 LGHNT and CDR2 FRNRAP. The CDR3 sequence is CASAIPGITYNEQFF. In DNA, the CDR3 is TGTGCTAGTGCCATCCCAGGGATCACCTACAATGAGCAGTTCTTC.

The chain uses TRBV28 and TRBJ1-1, with D perhaps TRBD1 (6 bases). V dropped 6 bases and J dropped 3 bases, with 20 bases sitting between them. The CDR3 runs to 16 residues. Germline lookup yields CDR1 MDHEN and CDR2 SYDVKM. CDR3 region: CASRPLGGAVDTEAFF. The CDR3 DNA is TGTGCCAGCAGGCCCTTGGGGGGGGCGGTTGACACTGAAGCTTTCTTT.

The chain employs TRBV15 and TRBJ1-1; D unclear. V was pared by 2 bases and J by 1 base, with 5 bases between. The CDR3 length is 13 residues. Germline CDR1 reads LNHNV; CDR2 reads YYDKDF (reference sequence). In nucleotides, the CDR3 is TGTGCCACCAGCAGAAACAAGAACACTGAAGCTTTCTTT. Protein: CATSRNKNTEAFF.

Only one count was recorded for this clone. The chain carries TRBV28 and TRBJ1-2; possibly TRBD1 for D (6 bases). The germline V and J ends were trimmed by 4 bases and 4 bases, with 16 bases remaining between them. The CDR3 has 15 amino acids. The germline CDR1 and CDR2 sequences are MDHEN and SYDVKM. CDR3 in DNA: TGTGCCAGCAGTTCACAGGGAAGGGGCCGCTATGGCTACACCTTC. This translates into CASSSQGRGRYGYTF.

The chain joins TRBV5-1 to TRBJ2-1, with TRBD2 as a possible D gene (6 bases). The CDR3 totals 16 residues. Trimming took off 4 bases at V and 4 bases at J, with 18 bases between the two ends. CDR1 SGHRS and CDR2 YFSETQ come from the germline V gene. The CDR3 sequence: CASSEGGGRGYNEQFF. The CDR3 DNA is TGCGCCAGCAGCGAAGGTGGAGGCCGGGGGTACAATGAGCAGTTCTTC.

The chain links TRBV6-5 to TRBJ1-2; a weak D match, TRBD1 (5 bases). CDR1 and CDR2 from the germline V gene are MNHEY and SVGAGI. The CDR3 spans 13 residues. The V gene lost 8 bases and the J gene lost 3 bases, with 13 bases spanning the gap. CDR3 nucleotides: TGTGCCAGCCGACAGAAGACTTACTATGGCTACACCTTC. Its protein product is CASRQKTYYGYTF.

The genes are TRBV2 and TRBJ1-2, with a tentative D call TRBD1 (5 bases). CDR1 is SNHLY, CDR2 FYNNEI, per germline. The ends were cut back, 6 bases at V and 6 bases at J, with 14 bases in the middle. The CDR3 has 13 residues. Here the CDR3 reads CASRGTEGDGYTF. CDR3 nucleotide sequence: TGTGCCAGCAGGGGAACGGAAGGGGATGGCTACACCTTC.

The rearrangement uses TRBV5-1 and TRBJ1-3, with a weak D call TRBD1 (5 bases). Germline V gene sequence: CDR1 SGHRS, CDR2 YFSETQ. CDR3 length: 14 amino acids. V dropped 5 bases and J dropped 9 bases, with 18 bases sitting between them. CDR3 nucleotide sequence: TGCGCCAGCAGGAAGGGGTTAGCAAGTGTCACCATATATTTT. This encodes CASRKGLASVTIYF.

A single count supports this clone. The genes are TRBV29-1 and TRBJ2-5, with unresolved D. The length of the CDR3 is 13 residues. With 1 base removed from V and 0 bases from J, the gap between germline ends came to 6 bases. Germline V CDR1 and CDR2: SQVTM, ANQGSEA. CDR3 DNA sequence: TGCAGCGTTGAAGCCGAATACCAAGAGACCCAGTACTTC. Translation gives CSVEAEYQETQYF.

V usage is TRBV27 and J usage is TRBJ2-5; D is perhaps TRBD2 (5 bases). Trimming stripped 2 bases from V and 5 bases from J, with 9 bases between. CDR1 and CDR2 (germline): MNHEY, SMNVEV (reference sequence). This CDR3 spans 13 amino acids. CDR3 DNA: TGTGCCAGCAGTTTACGAGGGTCCGAGACCCAGTACTTC. Encoded protein: CASSLRGSETQYF.

The CDR3 sequence is CASSLPPVELFF. The CDR3 DNA sequence: TGTGCCAGCAGCTTACCCCCGGTGGAGCTGTTTTTT. The chain joins TRBV7-9 to TRBJ2-2; D call uncertain. Trimming cost V 2 bases and J 10 bases, with 8 bases left between them. Germline CDR1 and CDR2: SEHNR and FQNEAQ (reference sequence). The CDR3 is 12 amino acids.

The chain employs TRBV20-1 and TRBJ1-6; no reliable D call. V lost 6 bases to trimming and J lost 5 bases, with 5 bases between them. Looked up from germline, CDR1 is DFQATT and CDR2 is SNEGSKA (reference sequence). CDR3 size: 11 residues. Here the CDR3 DNA reads TGCAGTGCCAGCAATAATTCACCCCTCCACTTT. Protein: CSASNNSPLHF.

V usage is TRBV19 and J usage is TRBJ1-1, with TRBD1 identical over 7 bases. From germline, CDR1 is LNHDA and CDR2 SQIVND (reference sequence). The CDR3 extends over 16 amino acids. V gave up 8 bases and J gave up 0 bases; unmatched junction bases: 12. The DNA of the CDR3 is TGTGCCAGTGAAGAGGGGGCTCGGTTGGTGAACACTGAAGCTTTCTTT. Amino acid sequence: CASEEGARLVNTEAFF.

This rearrangement joins TRBV5-6 to TRBJ1-2; 8 bases fit TRBD1. V was pared by 1 base and J by 4 bases, with 12 bases of the junction left unmatched. This CDR3 has 17 residues. The germline gives CDR1 SGHDT, CDR2 YYEEEE. Here the CDR3 reads CASSLNRGSSTIYGYTF. The DNA of the CDR3 is TGTGCCAGCAGCTTGAACAGGGGGAGTTCTACTATCTATGGCTACACCTTC.

The genes are TRBV19 and TRBJ2-6; D gene uncertain. The CDR3 totals 13 residues. V lost 7 bases, J lost 4 bases, and 8 bases lay in between. CDR1 is LNHDA, CDR2 SQIVND, per germline (reference sequence). The CDR3 DNA is TGTGCCAGTAACGTTATGGGGGCCAACGTCCTGACTTTC. This sequence encodes CASNVMGANVLTF. Full variable domain (missing parts from reference TRBV19 and TRBJ2-6): DGGITQSPKYLFRKEGQNVTLSCEQNLNHDAMYWYRQDPGQGLRLIYYSQIVNDFQKGDIAEGYSVSREKKESFPLTVTSAQKNPTAFYLCASNVMGANVLTFGAGSRLTVL.

The V gene is TRBV19, the J gene TRBJ1-1; D gene ambiguous. The CDR3 has 15 residues. The germline CDR1 and CDR2 sequences are LNHDA and SQIVND (reference sequence). Trimming left V 2 bases short and J 1 base short, with 11 bases between. The CDR3 region has the DNA TGTGCCAGTAGTATAAAGCGGGTAAAGAACACTGAAGCTTTCTTT. This translates into CASSIKRVKNTEAFF.